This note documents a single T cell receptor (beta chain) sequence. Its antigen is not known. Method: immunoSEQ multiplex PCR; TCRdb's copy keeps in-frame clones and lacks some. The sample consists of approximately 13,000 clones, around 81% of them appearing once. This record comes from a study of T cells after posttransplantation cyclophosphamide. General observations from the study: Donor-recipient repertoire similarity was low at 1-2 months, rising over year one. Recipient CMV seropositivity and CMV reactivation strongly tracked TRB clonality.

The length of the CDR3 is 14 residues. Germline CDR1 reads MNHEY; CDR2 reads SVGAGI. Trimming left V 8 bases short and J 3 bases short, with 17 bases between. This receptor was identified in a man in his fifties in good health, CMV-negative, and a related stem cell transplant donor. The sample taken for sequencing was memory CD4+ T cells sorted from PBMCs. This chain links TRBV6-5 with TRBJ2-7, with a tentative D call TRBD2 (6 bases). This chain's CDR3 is CASLKQGGYYEQYF. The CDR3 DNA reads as TGTGCCAGCTTAAAGCAGGGAGGTTACTACGAGCAGTACTTC.